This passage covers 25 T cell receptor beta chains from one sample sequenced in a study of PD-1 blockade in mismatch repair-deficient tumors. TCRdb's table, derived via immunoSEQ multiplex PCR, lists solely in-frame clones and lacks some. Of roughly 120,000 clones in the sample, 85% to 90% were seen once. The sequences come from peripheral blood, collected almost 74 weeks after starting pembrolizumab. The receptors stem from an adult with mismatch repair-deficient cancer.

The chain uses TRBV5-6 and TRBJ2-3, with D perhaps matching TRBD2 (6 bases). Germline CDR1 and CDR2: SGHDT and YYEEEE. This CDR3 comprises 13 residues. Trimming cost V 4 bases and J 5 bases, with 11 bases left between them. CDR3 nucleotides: TGTGCCAGCAGCCTGGCGGGATTAGATACGCAGTATTTT. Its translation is CASSLAGLDTQYF.

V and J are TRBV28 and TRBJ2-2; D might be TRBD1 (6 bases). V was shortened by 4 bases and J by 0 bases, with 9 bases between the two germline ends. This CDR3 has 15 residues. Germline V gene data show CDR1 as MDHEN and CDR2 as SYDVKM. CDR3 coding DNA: TGTGCCAGCAGTTACCAGGGGTCGAACACCGGGGAGCTGTTTTTT. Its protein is CASSYQGSNTGELFF.

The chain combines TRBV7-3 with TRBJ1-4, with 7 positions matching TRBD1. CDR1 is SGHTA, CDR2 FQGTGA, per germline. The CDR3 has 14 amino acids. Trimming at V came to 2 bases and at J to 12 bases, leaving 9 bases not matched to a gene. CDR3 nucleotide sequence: TGTGCCAGCAGCTTAGGTCCGGGGCAGGGGGAACTGTTTTTT. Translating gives CASSLGPGQGELFF.

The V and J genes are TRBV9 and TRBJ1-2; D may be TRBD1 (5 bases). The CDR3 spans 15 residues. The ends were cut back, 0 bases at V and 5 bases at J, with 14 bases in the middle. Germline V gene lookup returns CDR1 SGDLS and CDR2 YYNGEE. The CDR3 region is CASSVGAGNRYGYTF. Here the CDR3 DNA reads TGTGCCAGCAGCGTAGGAGCAGGGAATCGGTATGGCTACACCTTC.

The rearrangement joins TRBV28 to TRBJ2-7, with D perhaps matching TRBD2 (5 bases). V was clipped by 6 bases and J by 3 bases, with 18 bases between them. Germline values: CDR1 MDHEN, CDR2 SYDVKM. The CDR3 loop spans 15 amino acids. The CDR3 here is CASSLDLRRYYEQYF. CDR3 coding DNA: TGTGCCAGCAGCCTAGATTTGAGGAGGTACTACGAGCAGTACTTC.

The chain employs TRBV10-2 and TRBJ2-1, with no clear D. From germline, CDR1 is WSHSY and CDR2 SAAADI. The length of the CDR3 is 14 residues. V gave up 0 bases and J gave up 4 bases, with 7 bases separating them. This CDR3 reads CASSESGKYNEQFF. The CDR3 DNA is TGCGCCAGCAGTGAGTCGGGCAAATACAATGAGCAGTTCTTC.

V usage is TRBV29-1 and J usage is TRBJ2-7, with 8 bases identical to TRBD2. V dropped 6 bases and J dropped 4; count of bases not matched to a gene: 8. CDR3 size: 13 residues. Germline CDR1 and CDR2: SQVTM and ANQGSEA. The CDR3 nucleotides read TGCAGCGTCGCAACCGGACTAGCTTACGAGCAGTACTTC. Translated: CSVATGLAYEQYF.

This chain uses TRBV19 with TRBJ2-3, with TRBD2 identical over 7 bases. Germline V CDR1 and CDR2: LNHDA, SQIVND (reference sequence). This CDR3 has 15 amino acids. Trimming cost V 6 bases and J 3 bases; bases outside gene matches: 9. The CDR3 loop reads CASRGTPGGTDTQYF. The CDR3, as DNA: TGTGCCAGTAGGGGGACGCCGGGAGGAACAGATACGCAGTATTTT.

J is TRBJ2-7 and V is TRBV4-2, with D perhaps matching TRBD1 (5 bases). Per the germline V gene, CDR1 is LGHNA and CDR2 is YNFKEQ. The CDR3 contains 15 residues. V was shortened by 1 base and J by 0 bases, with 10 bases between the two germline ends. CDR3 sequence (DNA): TGTGCCAGCAGCCAAGCCTGGACACTCTCCTACGAGCAGTACTTC. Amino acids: CASSQAWTLSYEQYF.

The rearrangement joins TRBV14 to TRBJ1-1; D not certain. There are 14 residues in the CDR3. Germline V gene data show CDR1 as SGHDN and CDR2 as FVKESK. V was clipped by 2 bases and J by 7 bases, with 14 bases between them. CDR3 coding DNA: TGTGCCAGCAGCCAATATTCCAGGCTAGTTGAAGCTTTCTTT. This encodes CASSQYSRLVEAFF.

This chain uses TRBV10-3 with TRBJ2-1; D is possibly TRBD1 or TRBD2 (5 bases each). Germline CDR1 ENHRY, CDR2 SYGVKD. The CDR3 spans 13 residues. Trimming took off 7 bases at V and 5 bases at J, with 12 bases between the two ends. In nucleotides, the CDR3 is TGTGCCATCACCCCGGGACCAGACAATGAGCAGTTCTTC. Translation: CAITPGPDNEQFF.

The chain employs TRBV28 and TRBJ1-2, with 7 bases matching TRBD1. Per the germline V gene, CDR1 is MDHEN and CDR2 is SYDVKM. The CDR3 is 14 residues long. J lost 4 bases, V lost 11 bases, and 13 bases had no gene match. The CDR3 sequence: CALQGRNILYGYTF. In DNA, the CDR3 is TGTGCCTTACAGGGGAGAAACATCCTCTATGGCTACACCTTC.

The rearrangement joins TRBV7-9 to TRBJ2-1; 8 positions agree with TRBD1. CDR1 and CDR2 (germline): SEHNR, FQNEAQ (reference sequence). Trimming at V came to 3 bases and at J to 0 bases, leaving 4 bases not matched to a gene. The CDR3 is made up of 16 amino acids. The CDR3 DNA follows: TGTGCCAGCAGCTTCTCAGGGGGCAGCTCCTACAATGAGCAGTTCTTC. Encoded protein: CASSFSGGSSYNEQFF.

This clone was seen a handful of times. DNA of the CDR3: TGTGCCAGCAGCTTGGGGGGTCGGGGGTCTAATGAAAAACTGTTTTTT. This translates into CASSLGGRGSNEKLFF. V gene TRBV11-3 combines with J gene TRBJ1-4; D is perhaps TRBD1 (5 bases). CDR3 length equals 16 residues. CDR1 is SGHNT, CDR2 YENEEA, per germline. Trimming shortened V by 3 bases and J by 3 bases, and 14 bases separated the two germline ends. The full variable domain, in which reference TRBV11-3 and TRBJ1-4 provide the parts outside the CDR3, is EAGVVQSPRYKIIEKKQPVAFWCNPISGHNTLYWYLQNLGQGPELLIRYENEEAVDDSQLPKDRFSAERLKGVDSTLKIQPAELGDSAVYLCASSLGGRGSNEKLFFGSGTQLSVL.

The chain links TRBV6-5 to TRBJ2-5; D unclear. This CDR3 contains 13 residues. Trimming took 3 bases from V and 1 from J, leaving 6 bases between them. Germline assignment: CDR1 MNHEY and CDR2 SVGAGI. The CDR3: CASSYSRQETQYF. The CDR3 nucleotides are TGTGCCAGCAGTTATTCTCGCCAAGAGACCCAGTACTTC.

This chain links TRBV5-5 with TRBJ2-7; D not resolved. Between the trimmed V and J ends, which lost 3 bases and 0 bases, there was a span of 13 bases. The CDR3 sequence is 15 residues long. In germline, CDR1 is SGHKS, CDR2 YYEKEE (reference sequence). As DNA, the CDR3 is TGTGCCAGCAGCTCGGAGTGGCGGAGCTCCTACGAGCAGTACTTC. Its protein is CASSSEWRSSYEQYF. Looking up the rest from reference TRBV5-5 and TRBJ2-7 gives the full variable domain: DAGVTQSPTHLIKTRGQQVTLRCSPISGHKSVSWYQQVLGQGPQFIFQYYEKEERGRGNFPDRFSARQFPNYSSELNVNALLLGDSALYLCASSSEWRSSYEQYFGPGTRLTVT.

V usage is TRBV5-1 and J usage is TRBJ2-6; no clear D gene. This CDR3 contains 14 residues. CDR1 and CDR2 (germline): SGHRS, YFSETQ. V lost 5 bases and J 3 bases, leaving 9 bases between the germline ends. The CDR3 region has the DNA TGCGCCAGCAGGGAGCGCGGTGGGGCCAACGTCCTGACTTTC. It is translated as CASRERGGANVLTF. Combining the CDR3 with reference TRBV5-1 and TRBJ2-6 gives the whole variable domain KAGVTQTPRYLIKTRGQQVTLSCSPISGHRSVSWYQQTPGQGLQFLFEYFSETQRNKGNFPGRFSGRQFSNSRSEMNVSTLELGDSALYLCASRERGGANVLTFGAGSRLTVL.

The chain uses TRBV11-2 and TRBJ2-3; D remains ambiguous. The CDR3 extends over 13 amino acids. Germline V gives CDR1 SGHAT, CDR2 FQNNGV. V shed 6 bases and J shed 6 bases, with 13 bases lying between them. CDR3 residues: CASRSLRRDTQYF. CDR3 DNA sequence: TGTGCCAGCAGGTCATTGAGACGGGATACGCAGTATTTT.

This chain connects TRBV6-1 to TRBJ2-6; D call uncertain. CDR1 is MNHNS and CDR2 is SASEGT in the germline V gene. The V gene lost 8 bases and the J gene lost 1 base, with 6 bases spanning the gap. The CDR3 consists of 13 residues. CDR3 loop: CASLWSGANVLTF. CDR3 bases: TGTGCCAGCCTTTGGTCTGGGGCCAACGTCCTGACTTTC.

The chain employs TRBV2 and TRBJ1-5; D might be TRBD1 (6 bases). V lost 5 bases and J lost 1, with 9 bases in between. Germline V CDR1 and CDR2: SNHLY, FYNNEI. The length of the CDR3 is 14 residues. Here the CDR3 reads CASSPGASNQPQHF. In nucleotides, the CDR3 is TGTGCCAGCAGTCCGGGGGCAAGCAATCAGCCCCAGCATTTT.

The chain's CDR3 is CASSPTRGKAQYF. The CDR3 DNA reads as TGTGCCAGCAGCCCCACAAGGGGGAAGGCGCAGTATTTT. The chain links TRBV13 to TRBJ2-3; D is possibly TRBD1 (6 bases). Germline-derived CDR1 and CDR2 are PRHDT and FYEKMQ (reference sequence). The CDR3 consists of 13 residues. Trimming took 5 bases from V and 10 from J, leaving 16 bases between them.

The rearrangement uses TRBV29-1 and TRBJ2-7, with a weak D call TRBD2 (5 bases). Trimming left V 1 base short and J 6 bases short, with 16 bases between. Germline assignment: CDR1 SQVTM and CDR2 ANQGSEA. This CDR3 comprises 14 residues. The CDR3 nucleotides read TGCAGCGTTGAAGGAGGGAATTACGGATCCGAGCAGTACTTC. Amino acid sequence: CSVEGGNYGSEQYF.

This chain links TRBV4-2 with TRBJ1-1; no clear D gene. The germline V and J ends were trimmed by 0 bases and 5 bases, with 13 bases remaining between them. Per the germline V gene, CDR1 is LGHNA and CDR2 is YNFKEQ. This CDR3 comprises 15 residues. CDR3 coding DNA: TGTGCCAGCAGCCAAGACCTAGCTCCGGGAACTGAAGCTTTCTTT. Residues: CASSQDLAPGTEAFF.

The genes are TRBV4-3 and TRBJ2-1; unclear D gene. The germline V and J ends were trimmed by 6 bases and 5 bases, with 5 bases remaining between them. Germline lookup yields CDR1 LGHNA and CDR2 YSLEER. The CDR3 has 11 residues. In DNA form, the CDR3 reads TGCGCCAGCAGTCAGGACAATGAGCAGTTCTTC. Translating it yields CASSQDNEQFF.

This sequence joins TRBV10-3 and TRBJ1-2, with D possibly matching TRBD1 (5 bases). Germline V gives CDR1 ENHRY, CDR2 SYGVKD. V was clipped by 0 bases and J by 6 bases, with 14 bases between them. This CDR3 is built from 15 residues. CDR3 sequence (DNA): TGTGCCATCAGTGAGTCGAAAACAGGCGGGCATGGCTACACCTTC. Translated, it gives CAISESKTGGHGYTF.